What follows describes a single TCR beta chain. The V gene lost 4 bases and the J gene lost 4 bases, with 14 bases spanning the gap. Per the germline V gene, CDR1 is GTSNPN and CDR2 is SVGIG (reference sequence). CDR3 length equals 13 residues. This record comes from a study of blood T cell repertoires in COVID-19. Using immunoSEQ multiplex PCR, the repertoire was profiled, and TCRdb retains in-frame clones only, with some absent. The sample carries hundreds of thousands of clones, around 90% recorded once. The receptor was derived from a man between 60 and 75 years old who had recovered from COVID-19. This chain connects TRBV30 to TRBJ2-7; no reliable D call. Sequenced input: PBMCs or T cells enriched from blood (not recorded which). The CDR3 nucleotides read TGTGCCTGGATCGCCGAGTGTTATTACGAGCAGTACTTC. It translates to CAWIAECYYEQYF.